One TCR beta chain is described in this entry. Its antigen is unknown. This sample is part of a study of T cell repertoires in cytomegalovirus infection. Study-level background: Recently identified HLA-C-restricted and well-studied HLA-B-restricted CMV epitopes were used. Carrying CMV and the relevant HLA type showed in public TCR beta signatures.

Study findings and constraints: HLA-C-restricted CMV-specific TCR beta clonotypes prevailed in the ex vivo response.

MiXCR, applied by TCRdb to the reads, yields one record per CDR3 protein. Of around 500,000 distinct CDR3 sequences listed, about two fifths are singletons. This CDR3 has 17 amino acids. After removal of 5 bases from V and 3 bases from J, the junction contained 9 bases not matched to a gene. CDR1 is SEHNR, CDR2 FQNEAQ, per germline (reference sequence). The sample here was cultured PBMCs, taken from culture after CMV antigen stimulation. This TCR derives from a human donor in good health (CMV status not recorded). Some clones in this sample may be carry-over from other donors' samples. This chain connects TRBV7-9 to TRBJ2-7, with 14 bases lining up with TRBD2. The CDR3 reads CASSAGTSGSRRYEQYF. DNA of the CDR3: TGTGCCAGCAGCGCCGGGACTAGCGGGAGCCGACGCTACGAGCAGTACTTC.